This TCR beta chain was retrieved from a study of breast tumors, draining lymph nodes, adjacent tissues. Study observations and caveats: Most tumor T cells seemingly derive from lymph node, then expand in tumor.

Axillary draining lymph nodes of breast cancer patients supplied the node samples. CDR3 length: 14 amino acids. Per the germline V gene, CDR1 is LGHNA and CDR2 is YSLEER. J lost 4 bases, V lost 2 bases, and 2 bases had no gene match. Ten or more counts support this clonotype. What it binds is unknown. TCRdb passed the multiplex PCR reads through MiXCR, listing each CDR3 protein once. The table includes some 83,000 distinct CDR3 sequences, about 20% detected once. Material for sequencing was axillary lymph node tissue. This clonotype was obtained from a female donor with breast cancer. Some clones in this sample may be carry-over from other donors' samples. The chain joins TRBV4-3 to TRBJ2-5, with TRBD1 identical over 9 bases. The CDR3 DNA sequence: TGCGCCAGCAGCCAACAGACAGGGGGAGAGACCCAGTACTTC. Protein: CASSQQTGGETQYF.